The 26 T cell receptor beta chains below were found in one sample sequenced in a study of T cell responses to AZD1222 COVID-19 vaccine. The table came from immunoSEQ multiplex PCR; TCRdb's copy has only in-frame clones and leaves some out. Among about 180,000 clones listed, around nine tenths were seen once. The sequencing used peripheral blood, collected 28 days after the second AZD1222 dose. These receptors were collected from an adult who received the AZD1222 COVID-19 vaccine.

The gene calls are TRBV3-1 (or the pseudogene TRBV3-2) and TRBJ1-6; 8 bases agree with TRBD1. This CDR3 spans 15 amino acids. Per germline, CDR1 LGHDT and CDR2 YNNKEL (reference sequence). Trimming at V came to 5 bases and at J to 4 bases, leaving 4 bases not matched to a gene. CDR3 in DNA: TGTGCCAGCAGCTCGGACAGGGCATATAATTCACCCCTCCACTTT. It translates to CASSSDRAYNSPLHF.

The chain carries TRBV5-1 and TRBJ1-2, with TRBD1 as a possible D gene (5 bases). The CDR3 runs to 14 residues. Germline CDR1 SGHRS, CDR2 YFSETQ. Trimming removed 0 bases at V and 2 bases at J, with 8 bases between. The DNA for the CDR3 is TGCGCCAGCAGCTTGGAACCAGGGAACTATGGCTACACCTTC. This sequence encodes CASSLEPGNYGYTF.

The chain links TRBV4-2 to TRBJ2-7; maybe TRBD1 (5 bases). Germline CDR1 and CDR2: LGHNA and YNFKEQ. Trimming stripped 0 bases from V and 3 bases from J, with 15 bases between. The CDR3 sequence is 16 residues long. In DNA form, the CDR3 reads TGTGCCAGCAGCCAAGAGTGGCAGGGAATGGTCTACGAGCAGTACTTC. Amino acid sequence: CASSQEWQGMVYEQYF.

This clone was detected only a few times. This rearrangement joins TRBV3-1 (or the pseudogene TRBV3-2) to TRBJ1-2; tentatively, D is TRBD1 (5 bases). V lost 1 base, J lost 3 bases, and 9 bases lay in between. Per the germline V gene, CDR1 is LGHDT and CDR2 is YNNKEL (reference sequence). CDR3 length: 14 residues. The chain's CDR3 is CASSQAGRDYGYTF. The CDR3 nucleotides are TGTGCCAGCAGCCAAGCTGGCAGGGACTATGGCTACACCTTC.

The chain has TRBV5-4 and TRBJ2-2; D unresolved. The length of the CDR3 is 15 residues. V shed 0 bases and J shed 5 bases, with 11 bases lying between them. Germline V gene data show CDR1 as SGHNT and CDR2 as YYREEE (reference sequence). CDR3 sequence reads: CASSLASRSTGELFF. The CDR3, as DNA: TGTGCCAGCAGCTTGGCCTCCCGTTCGACCGGGGAGCTGTTTTTT.

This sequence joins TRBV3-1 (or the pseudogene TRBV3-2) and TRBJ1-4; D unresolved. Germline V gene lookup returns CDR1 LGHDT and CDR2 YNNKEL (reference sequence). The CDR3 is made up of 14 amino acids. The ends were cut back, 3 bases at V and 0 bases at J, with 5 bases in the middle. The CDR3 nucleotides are TGTGCCAGCAGCCATGAGCCAACTAATGAAAAACTGTTTTTT. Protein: CASSHEPTNEKLFF.

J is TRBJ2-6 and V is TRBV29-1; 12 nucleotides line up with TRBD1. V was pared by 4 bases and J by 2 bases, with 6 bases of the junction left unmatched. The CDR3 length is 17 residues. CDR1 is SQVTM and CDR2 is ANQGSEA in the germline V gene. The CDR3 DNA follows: TGCAGCGTTGCCGGGACAGGGGGCTTTGCTGGGGCCAACGTCCTGACTTTC. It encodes CSVAGTGGFAGANVLTF.

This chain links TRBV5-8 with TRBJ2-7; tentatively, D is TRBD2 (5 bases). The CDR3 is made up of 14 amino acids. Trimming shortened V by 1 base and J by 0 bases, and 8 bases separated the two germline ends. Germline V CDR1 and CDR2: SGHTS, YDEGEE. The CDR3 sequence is CASSLTGNSYEQYF. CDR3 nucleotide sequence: TGTGCCAGCAGCTTGACGGGGAACTCCTACGAGCAGTACTTC.

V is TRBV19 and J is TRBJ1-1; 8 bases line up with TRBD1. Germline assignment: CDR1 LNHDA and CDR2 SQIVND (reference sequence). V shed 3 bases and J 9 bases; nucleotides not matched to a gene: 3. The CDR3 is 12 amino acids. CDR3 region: CASSMRDRQAFF. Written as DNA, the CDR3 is TGTGCCAGTAGTATGAGGGACAGGCAAGCTTTCTTT.

The CDR3: CSVATVNEQYF. For the CDR3, the DNA is TGCAGCGTTGCAACGGTCAACGAGCAGTACTTC. The V and J genes are TRBV29-1 and TRBJ2-7; D remains ambiguous. Deletions cut 4 bases from V and 5 bases from J, with 9 bases between. The CDR3 totals 11 residues. CDR1 and CDR2 (germline): SQVTM, ANQGSEA.

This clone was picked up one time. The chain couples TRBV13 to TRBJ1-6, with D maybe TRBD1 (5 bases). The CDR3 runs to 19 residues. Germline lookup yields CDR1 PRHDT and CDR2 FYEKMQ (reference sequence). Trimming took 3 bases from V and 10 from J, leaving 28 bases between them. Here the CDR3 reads CASSFYIGSGQGVGSPLHF. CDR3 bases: TGTGCCAGCAGCTTCTACATCGGGAGTGGGCAGGGAGTGGGATCACCCCTCCACTTT. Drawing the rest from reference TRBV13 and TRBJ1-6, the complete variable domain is AAGVIQSPRHLIKEKRETATLKCYPIPRHDTVYWYQQGPGQDPQFLISFYEKMQSDKGSIPDRFSAQQFSDYHSELNMSSLELGDSALYFCASSFYIGSGQGVGSPLHFGNGTRLTVT.

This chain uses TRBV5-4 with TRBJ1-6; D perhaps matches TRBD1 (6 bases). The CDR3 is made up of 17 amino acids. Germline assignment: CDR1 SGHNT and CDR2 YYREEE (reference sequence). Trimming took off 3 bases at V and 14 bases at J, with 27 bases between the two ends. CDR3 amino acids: CASSSRSRKRGRDTLHF. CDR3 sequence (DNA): TGTGCCAGCAGCTCCCGGAGCAGGAAGCGGGGGCGGGATACCCTCCACTTT.

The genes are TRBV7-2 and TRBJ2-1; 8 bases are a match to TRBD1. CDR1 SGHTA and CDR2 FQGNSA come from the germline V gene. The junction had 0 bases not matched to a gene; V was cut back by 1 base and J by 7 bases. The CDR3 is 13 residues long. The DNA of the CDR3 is TGTGCCAGCAGCTTAGACAGGGGGAATGAGCAGTTCTTC. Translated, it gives CASSLDRGNEQFF.

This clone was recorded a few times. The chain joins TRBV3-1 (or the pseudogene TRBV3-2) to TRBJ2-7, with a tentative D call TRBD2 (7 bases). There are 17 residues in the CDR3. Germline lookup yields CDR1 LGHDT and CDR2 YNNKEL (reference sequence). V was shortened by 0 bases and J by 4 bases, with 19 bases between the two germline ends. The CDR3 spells CASSQDPPGGLRYEQYF. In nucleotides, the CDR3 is TGTGCCAGCAGCCAAGATCCCCCGGGGGGCCTCCGTTACGAGCAGTACTTC.

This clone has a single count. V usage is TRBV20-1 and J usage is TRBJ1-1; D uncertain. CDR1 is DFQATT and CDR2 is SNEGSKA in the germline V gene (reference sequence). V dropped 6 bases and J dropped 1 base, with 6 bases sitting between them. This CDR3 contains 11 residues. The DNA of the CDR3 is TGCAGTGCCCAGACGAACACTGAAGCTTTCTTT. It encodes CSAQTNTEAFF.

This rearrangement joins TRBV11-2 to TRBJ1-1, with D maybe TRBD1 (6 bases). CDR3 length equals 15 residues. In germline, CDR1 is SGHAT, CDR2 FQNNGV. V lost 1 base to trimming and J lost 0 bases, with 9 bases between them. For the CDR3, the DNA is TGTGCCAGCAGCTTAGGCCCAGGGGTGAACACTGAAGCTTTCTTT. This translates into CASSLGPGVNTEAFF.

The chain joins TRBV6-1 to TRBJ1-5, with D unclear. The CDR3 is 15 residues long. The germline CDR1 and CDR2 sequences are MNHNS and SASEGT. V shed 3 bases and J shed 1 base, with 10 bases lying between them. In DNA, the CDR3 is TGTGCCAGCAGTGAGAATGGGGTAAGCAATCAGCCCCAGCATTTT. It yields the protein CASSENGVSNQPQHF.

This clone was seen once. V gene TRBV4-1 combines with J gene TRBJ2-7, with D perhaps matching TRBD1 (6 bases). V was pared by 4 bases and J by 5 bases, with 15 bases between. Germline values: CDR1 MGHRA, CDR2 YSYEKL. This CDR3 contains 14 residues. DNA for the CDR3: TGCGCCAGCAGCCTTCGACAGGCGATCGACGAGCAGTACTTC. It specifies CASSLRQAIDEQYF.

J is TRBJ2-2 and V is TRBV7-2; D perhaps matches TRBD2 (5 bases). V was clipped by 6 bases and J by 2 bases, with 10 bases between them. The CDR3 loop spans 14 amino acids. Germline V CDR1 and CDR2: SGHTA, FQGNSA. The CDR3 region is CASRAGINTGELFF. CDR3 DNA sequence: TGTGCCAGCAGAGCCGGGATCAACACCGGGGAGCTGTTTTTT.

CDR3 DNA sequence: TGTGCCAGCAGTGAGCCAGGGGGCTTCAATCAGCCCCAGCATTTT. Amino acid sequence: CASSEPGGFNQPQHF. The chain joins TRBV25-1 to TRBJ1-5, with 8 nucleotides matching TRBD1. The germline CDR1 and CDR2 sequences are MGHDK and SYGVNS. Losses at the gene ends were 3 bases for V and 3 bases for J; bases not matched to a gene: 4. The CDR3 runs 15 residues.

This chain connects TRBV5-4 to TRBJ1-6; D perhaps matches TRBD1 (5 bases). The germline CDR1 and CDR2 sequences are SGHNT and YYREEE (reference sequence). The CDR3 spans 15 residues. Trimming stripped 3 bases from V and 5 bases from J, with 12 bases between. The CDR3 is CASSYGWGNNSPLHF. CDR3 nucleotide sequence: TGTGCCAGCAGCTATGGCTGGGGGAATAATTCACCCCTCCACTTT.

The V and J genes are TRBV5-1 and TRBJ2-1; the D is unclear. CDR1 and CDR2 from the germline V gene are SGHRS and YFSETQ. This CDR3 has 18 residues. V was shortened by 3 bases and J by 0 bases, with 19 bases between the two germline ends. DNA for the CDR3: TGCGCCAGCAGCTGGCCAAACTCACAGACGAGCTCCTACAATGAGCAGTTCTTC. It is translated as CASSWPNSQTSSYNEQFF.

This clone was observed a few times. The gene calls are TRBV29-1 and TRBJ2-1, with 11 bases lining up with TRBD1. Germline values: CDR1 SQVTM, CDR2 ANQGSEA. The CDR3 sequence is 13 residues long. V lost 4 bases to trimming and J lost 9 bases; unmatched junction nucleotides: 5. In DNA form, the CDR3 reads TGCAGCGTTGCCGGGACAGGGGGTCGTGAGCAGTTCTTC. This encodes CSVAGTGGREQFF.

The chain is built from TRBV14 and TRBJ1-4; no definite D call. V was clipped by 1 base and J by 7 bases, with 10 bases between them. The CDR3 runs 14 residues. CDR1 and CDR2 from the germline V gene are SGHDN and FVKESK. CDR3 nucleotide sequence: TGTGCCAGCAGCCAAGTCTGGAGAGCTGAAAAACTGTTTTTT. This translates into CASSQVWRAEKLFF.

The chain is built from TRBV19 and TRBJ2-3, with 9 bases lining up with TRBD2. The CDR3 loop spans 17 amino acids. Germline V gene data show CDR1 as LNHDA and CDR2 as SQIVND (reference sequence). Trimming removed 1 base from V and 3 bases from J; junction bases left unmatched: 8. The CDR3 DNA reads TGTGCCAGTAGTATAGCCCAACGGCGGGGGGGGACAGATACGCAGTATTTT. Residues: CASSIAQRRGGTDTQYF.

CDR3 loop: CASSHLAAGPQETQYF. The CDR3 DNA reads as TGTGCCAGCAGCCATCTAGCCGCAGGGCCCCAAGAGACCCAGTACTTC. The V gene is TRBV5-4, the J gene TRBJ2-5; D assignment may be TRBD1 or TRBD2 (5 bases each). The CDR3 consists of 16 residues. CDR1 and CDR2 (germline): SGHNT, YYREEE (reference sequence). Trimming removed 4 bases from V and 1 base from J, with 17 bases in between.